What follows is one T cell receptor (beta chain) and its context. Germline CDR1 and CDR2: MNHEY and SMNVEV (reference sequence). V was pared by 5 bases and J by 7 bases, with 20 bases between. CDR3 length equals 15 residues. This sample is drawn from a study of OX40 agonist ivuxolimab in advanced cancers. The assay was immunoSEQ multiplex PCR, and TCRdb's table has in-frame clones only and misses some. The data contain 35,000 to 45,000 clones, 80% to 90% of them singletons. The V and J genes are TRBV27 and TRBJ1-1, with D perhaps TRBD1 (5 bases). The input for sequencing was CD4+ or CD8+ T cells sorted from blood, taken in a trial of the OX40 agonist ivuxolimab. This sequence was found in an adult with an advanced solid tumor such as melanoma, head and neck, liver or kidney cancer. The CDR3 spells CASSPVGQSLFEAFF. For the CDR3, the DNA is TGTGCCAGCAGTCCAGTCGGACAATCACTATTTGAAGCTTTCTTT.